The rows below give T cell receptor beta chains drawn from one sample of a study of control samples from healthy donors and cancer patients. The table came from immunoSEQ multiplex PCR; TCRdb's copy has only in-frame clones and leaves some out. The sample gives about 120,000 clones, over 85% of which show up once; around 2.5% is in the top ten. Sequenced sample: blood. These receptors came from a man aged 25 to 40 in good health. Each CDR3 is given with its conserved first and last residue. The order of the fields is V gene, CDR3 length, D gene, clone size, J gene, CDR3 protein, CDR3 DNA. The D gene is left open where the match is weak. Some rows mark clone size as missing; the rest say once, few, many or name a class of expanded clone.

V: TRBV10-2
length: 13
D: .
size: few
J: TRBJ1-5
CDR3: CASRQGFNQPQHF
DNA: TGCGCCAGCAGACAGGGTTTCAATCAGCCCCAGCATTTT

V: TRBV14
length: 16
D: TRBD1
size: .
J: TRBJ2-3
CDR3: CASSQGGQGALYTQYF
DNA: TGTGCCAGCAGCCAAGGGGGGCAGGGGGCGTTATATACGCAGTATTTT

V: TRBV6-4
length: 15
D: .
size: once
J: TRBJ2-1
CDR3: CASRQGPGPYNEQFF
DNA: TGTGCCAGCAGACAGGGTCCGGGACCATACAATGAGCAGTTCTTC

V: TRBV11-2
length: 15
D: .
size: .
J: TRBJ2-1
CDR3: CASSLEWTENNEQFF
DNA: TGTGCCAGCAGCTTAGAGTGGACGGAGAACAATGAGCAGTTCTTC

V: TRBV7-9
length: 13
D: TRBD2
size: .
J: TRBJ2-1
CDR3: CASSLPGGNEQFF
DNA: TGTGCCAGCAGCTTACCCGGGGGGAATGAGCAGTTCTTC

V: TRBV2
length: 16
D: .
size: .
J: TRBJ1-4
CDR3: CASRAGAMTTNEKLFF
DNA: TGTGCCAGTCGGGCCGGGGCTATGACAACTAATGAAAAACTGTTTTTT

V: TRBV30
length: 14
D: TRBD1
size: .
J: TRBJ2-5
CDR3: CAWSTTGGRETQYF
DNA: TGTGCCTGGAGTACAACAGGGGGCCGGGAGACCCAGTACTTC

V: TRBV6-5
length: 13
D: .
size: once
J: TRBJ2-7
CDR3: CASSPFGAGEQYF
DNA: .

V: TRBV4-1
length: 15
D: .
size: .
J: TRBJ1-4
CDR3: CASSQDLGFNEKLFF
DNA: TGCGCCAGCAGCCAAGATTTGGGATTTAATGAAAAACTGTTTTTT

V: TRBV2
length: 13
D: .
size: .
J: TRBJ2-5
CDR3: CASSRQLQETQYF
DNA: TGTGCCAGCAGTCGGCAGCTACAAGAGACCCAGTACTTC

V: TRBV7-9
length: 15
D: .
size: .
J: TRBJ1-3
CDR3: CASSPNLGTGNTIYF
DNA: TGTGCCAGCAGCCCCAACTTGGGCACTGGAAACACCATATATTTT

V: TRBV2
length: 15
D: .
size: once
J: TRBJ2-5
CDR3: CASSVVGGGRETQYF
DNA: TGTGCCAGCAGTGTCGTGGGGGGGGGCCGAGAGACCCAGTACTTC

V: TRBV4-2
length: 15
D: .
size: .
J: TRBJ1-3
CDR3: CASSQETGSGNTIYF
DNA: TGTGCCAGCAGCCAAGAAACAGGCTCTGGAAACACCATATATTTT

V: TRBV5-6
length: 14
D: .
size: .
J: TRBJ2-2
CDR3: CASSFLQNTGELFF
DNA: TGTGCCAGCAGCTTCCTACAGAACACCGGGGAGCTGTTTTTT

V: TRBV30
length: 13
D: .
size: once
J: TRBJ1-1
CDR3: CASSLGTDTEAFF
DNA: TGTGCCTCCAGCTTAGGGACGGACACTGAAGCTTTCTTT

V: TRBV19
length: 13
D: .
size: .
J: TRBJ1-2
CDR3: CASSPNRRYGYTF
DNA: TGTGCCAGTAGCCCTAACAGGCGATATGGCTACACCTTC

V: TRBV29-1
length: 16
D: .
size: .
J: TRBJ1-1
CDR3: CSVQSRGGVPGTEAFF
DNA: TGCAGCGTCCAATCCCGGGGGGGGGTCCCGGGCACTGAAGCTTTCTTT

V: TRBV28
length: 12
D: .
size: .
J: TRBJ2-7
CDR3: CASTSGPYEQYF
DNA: TGTGCCAGCACTTCAGGGCCCTACGAGCAGTACTTC

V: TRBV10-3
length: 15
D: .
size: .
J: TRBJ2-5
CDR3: CATAGARAIQETQYF
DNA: TGTGCCACCGCCGGGGCCAGGGCTATCCAAGAGACCCAGTACTTC

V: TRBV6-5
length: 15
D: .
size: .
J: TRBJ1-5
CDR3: CASSDQGGPGQPQHF
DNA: TGTGCCAGCAGCGATCAGGGAGGCCCGGGACAGCCCCAGCATTTT

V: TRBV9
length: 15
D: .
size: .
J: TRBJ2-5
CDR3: CASSVVGAGQETQYF
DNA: TGTGCCAGCAGCGTAGTGGGGGCGGGGCAAGAGACCCAGTACTTC

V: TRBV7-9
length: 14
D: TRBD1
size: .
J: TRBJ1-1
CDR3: CASSSYRDREKAFF
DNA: TGTGCCAGCAGCTCCTATCGGGACAGGGAAAAAGCTTTCTTT

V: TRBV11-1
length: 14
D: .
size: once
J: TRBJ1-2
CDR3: CASSLSGTNYGYTF
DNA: TGTGCCAGCAGCTTATCCGGGACAAACTATGGCTACACCTTC

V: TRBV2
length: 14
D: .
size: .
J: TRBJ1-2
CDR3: CASTSTRGNYGYTF
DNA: TGTGCCAGCACATCCACCAGGGGCAACTATGGCTACACCTTC

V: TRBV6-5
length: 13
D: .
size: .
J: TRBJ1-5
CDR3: CASRFQWDQPQHF
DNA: TGTGCCAGCAGATTTCAATGGGATCAGCCCCAGCATTTT

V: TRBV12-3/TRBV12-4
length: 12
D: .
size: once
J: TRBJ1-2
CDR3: CASSLRHYGYTF
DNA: TGTGCCAGCAGTTTGCGGCACTATGGCTACACCTTC

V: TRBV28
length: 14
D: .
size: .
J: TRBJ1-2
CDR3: CASSSFGTTYGYTF
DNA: TGTGCCAGCAGTTCATTCGGGACGACCTATGGCTACACCTTC

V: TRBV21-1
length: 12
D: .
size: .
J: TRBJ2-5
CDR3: CAPEVVRETQYF
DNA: TGTGCCCCCGAGGTGGTCCGCGAGACCCAGTACTTC

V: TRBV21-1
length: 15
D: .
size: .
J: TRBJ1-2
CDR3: CASSLGRLPNYGYTF
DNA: TGTGCCAGCAGCCTAGGCCGACTTCCTAACTATGGCTACACCTTC

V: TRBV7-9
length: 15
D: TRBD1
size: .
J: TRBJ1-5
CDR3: CASSSGTASNQPQHF
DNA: TGTGCCAGCAGCTCCGGGACAGCGAGCAATCAGCCCCAGCATTTT

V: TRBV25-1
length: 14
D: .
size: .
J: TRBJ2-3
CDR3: CASSAGPGLNTQYF
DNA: TGTGCCAGCAGTGCTGGCCCGGGTCTGAATACGCAGTATTTT

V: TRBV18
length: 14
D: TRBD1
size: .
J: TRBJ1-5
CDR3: CASSRTGSNQPQHF
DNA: TGTGCCAGCTCACGGACAGGGAGTAATCAGCCCCAGCATTTT

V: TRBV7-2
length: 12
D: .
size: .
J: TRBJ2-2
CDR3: CASSSYTGELFF
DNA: TGTGCCAGCAGCTCTTACACCGGGGAGCTGTTTTTT

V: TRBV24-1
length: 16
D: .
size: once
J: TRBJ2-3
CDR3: CATRGGPHTDTDTQYF
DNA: TGTGCCACCAGGGGGGGGCCCCACACGGACACAGATACGCAGTATTTT

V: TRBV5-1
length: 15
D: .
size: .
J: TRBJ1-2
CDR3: CASSLNRAYNYGYTF
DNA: TGCGCCAGCAGCTTGAACAGGGCATATAACTATGGCTACACCTTC

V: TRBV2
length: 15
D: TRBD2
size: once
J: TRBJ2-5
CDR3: CASSSERGLWETQYF
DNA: TGTGCCAGCAGTTCTGAGCGGGGATTGTGGGAGACCCAGTACTTC

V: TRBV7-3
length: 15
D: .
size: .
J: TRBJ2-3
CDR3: CASSPTAEFTDTQYF
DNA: TGTGCCAGCAGCCCCACGGCGGAGTTCACAGATACGCAGTATTTT

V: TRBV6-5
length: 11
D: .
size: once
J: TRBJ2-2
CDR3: CASKEGAELFF
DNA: TGTGCCAGCAAGGAGGGAGCGGAGCTGTTTTTT

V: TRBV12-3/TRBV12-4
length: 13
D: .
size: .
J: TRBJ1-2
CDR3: CASSPGQGYGYTF
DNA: TGTGCCAGCAGTCCGGGACAAGGCTATGGCTACACCTTC

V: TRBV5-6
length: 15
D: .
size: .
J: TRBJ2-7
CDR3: CASSSSGRTSYEQYF
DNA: TGTGCCAGCAGCTCGTCGGGACGCACATCCTACGAGCAGTACTTC

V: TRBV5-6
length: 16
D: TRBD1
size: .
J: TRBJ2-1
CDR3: CASSLVNRGIYNEQFF
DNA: TGTGCCAGCAGCTTGGTGAACAGGGGTATCTACAATGAGCAGTTCTTC

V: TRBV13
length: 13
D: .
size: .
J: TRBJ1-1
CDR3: CASRVTDSTEAFF
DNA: TGTGCCAGCAGGGTGACAGACTCTACTGAAGCTTTCTTT

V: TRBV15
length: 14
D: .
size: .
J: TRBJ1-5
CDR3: CATSRRGTDQPQHF
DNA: TGTGCCACCAGCAGACGGGGCACAGATCAGCCCCAGCATTTT

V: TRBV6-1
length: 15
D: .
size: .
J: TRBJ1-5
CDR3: CASSEETNSNQPQHF
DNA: TGTGCCAGCAGTGAAGAAACAAATAGCAATCAGCCCCAGCATTTT

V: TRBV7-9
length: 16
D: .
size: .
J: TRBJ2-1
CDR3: CASSPSREPSYNEQFF
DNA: TGTGCCAGCAGCCCAAGTAGGGAACCCTCCTACAATGAGCAGTTCTTC

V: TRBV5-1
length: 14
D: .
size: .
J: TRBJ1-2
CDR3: CASSKRTENHGYTF
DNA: TGCGCCAGCAGCAAGAGGACAGAGAATCATGGCTACACCTTC

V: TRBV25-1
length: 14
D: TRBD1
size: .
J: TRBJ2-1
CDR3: CASKQGSSYNEQFF
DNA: TGTGCCAGCAAACAGGGGAGCTCCTACAATGAGCAGTTCTTC

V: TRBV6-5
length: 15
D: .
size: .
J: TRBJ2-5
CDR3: CASSYSTQGGGTQYF
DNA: TGTGCCAGCAGTTACTCGACACAGGGAGGCGGGACCCAGTACTTC

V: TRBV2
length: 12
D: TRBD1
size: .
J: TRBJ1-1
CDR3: CASSMDRAVAFF
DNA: TGTGCCAGCAGTATGGACAGGGCGGTGGCTTTCTTT

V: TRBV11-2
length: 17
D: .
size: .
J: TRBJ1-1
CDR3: CASSLDPERGRVTEAFF
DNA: TGTGCCAGCAGCTTAGACCCCGAGCGAGGGAGGGTCACTGAAGCTTTCTTT

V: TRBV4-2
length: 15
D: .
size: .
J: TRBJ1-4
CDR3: CASSESETYNEKLFF
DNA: TGTGCCAGCAGCGAGTCGGAAACCTATAATGAAAAACTGTTTTTT

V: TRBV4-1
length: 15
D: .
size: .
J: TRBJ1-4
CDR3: CASRVGIATNEKLFF
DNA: TGCGCCAGCAGAGTAGGGATTGCAACTAATGAAAAACTGTTTTTT

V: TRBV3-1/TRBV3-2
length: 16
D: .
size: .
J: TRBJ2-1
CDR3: CASSQDPAVIYNEQFF
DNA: TGTGCCAGCAGCCAAGACCCCGCAGTTATCTACAATGAGCAGTTCTTC

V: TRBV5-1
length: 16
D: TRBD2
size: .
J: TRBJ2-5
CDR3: CASSHGGLAVQETQYF
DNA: TGCGCCAGCAGCCACGGGGGACTAGCGGTCCAAGAGACCCAGTACTTC

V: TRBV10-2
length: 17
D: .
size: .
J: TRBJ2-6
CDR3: CASKAGGGISGANVLTF
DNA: TGCGCCAGCAAGGCTGGCGGCGGGATCTCTGGGGCCAACGTCCTGACTTTC

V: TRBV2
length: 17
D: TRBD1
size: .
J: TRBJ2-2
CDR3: CASRDDAGRGYTGELFF
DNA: TGTGCCAGCAGGGACGACGCGGGCAGGGGGTACACCGGGGAGCTGTTTTTT

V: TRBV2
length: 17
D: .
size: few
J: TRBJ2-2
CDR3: CASSEVSPGLRTGELFF
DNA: TGTGCCAGCAGTGAAGTATCCCCGGGACTTCGCACCGGGGAGCTGTTTTTT

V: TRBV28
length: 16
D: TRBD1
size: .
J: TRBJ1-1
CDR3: CASSLIGTGKLAEAFF
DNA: TGTGCCAGCAGTTTAATCGGGACAGGGAAGCTTGCTGAAGCTTTCTTT